This T cell receptor (beta chain) was documented in a study of cytomegalovirus exposure and HLA in healthy donors. Study-wide background: An early release of data contained about 85 million unique TCRs, which came from HLA-typed donors.

Everyone who donated was a healthy bone marrow donor. Per the germline V gene, CDR1 is SGHTA and CDR2 is FQGNSA. The CDR3 sequence is 15 residues long. Germline trimming cut 5 bases from V and 6 bases from J; bases unmatched to any gene: 12. PCR used 60 Vbeta primers and 13 Jbeta primers. Here immunoSEQ multiplex PCR was the method, and the copy in TCRdb shows in-frame clones only, minus some. The data contain about 57,000 clones, over 75% of them singletons. The sequenced sample was PBMCs. The genes are TRBV7-2 and TRBJ2-7; 8 bases are a match to TRBD1. This clonotype originated in a male donor in good health and CMV-seronegative. This CDR3 is CASSDRGLAVSEQYF. The CDR3, as DNA: TGTGCCAGCAGCGACAGGGGCCTCGCGGTTAGCGAGCAGTACTTC.